The rows below give T cell receptor beta chains drawn from one sample of a study of identifying expanded T cells in peripheral blood. This table comes from immunoSEQ multiplex PCR, and its TCRdb copy is limited to in-frame clones, with some not included. The table includes more than 85,000 clones, around 90% detected once. Sequencing was carried out using blood. These receptors were taken from a person aged 18 to 70 in good health. The CDR3 runs from the conserved cysteine through the conserved F or W. A D gene is named only where the DNA matches it firmly. Some rows mark clone size as missing; the rest say once, few, many or name a class of expanded clone.

TRBV5-6	TRBJ2-3	TRBD1	-	TGTGCCAGCAGCTCTGACAGGGGTTATTTCGATACGCAGTATTTT	CASSSDRGYFDTQYF
TRBV4-1	TRBJ1-4	TRBD1	-	TGCGCCAGCAGCCAATTCACAGGGGCTACTAATGAAAAACTGTTTTTT	CASSQFTGATNEKLFF
TRBV28	TRBJ1-1	-	-	TGTGCCAGCAGTCCGTGGAGGGAGGCCCTTGAAGCTTTCTTT	CASSPWREALEAFF
TRBV29-1	TRBJ2-5	TRBD1	-	TGCAGCACCAGGGACAGGGGGTCCCAAGAGACCCAGTACTTC	CSTRDRGSQETQYF
TRBV6-4	TRBJ2-2	-	-	TGTGCCAGCAGTGTTTTATGGCCAATAGCGAACACCGGGGAGCTGTTTTTT	CASSVLWPIANTGELFF
TRBV6-6	TRBJ2-7	TRBD1	-	TGTGCCAGCACCTCCGAAGGGGGCCTTTACGAGCAGTACTTC	CASTSEGGLYEQYF
TRBV5-1	TRBJ1-1	-	-	TGCGCCAGCAGTCCTACGACGGACACTCGGAACACTGAAGCTTTCTTT	CASSPTTDTRNTEAFF
TRBV7-3	TRBJ2-5	-	few	TGTGCCAGCAGCTTAAAGGGGTCCCCCTATAGAGAGACCCAGTACTTC	CASSLKGSPYRETQYF
TRBV18	TRBJ2-7	TRBD1	-	TGTGCCAGCTCACGCGGACAGGCTAATTCCTACGAGCAGTACTTC	CASSRGQANSYEQYF
TRBV10-1	TRBJ2-7	-	-	TGCGCCAGCAGTCCGGACAGCTCAAAGGCCTACGAGCAGTACTTC	CASSPDSSKAYEQYF
TRBV2	TRBJ1-5	TRBD1	-	TGTGCCAGCAGCAGAATTTCCGCGGGAAATCGACGGACAGGGTATAGCAATCAGCCCCAGCATTTT	CASSRISAGNRRTGYSNQPQHF
TRBV18	TRBJ2-5	TRBD2	-	TGTGCCAGCTCACCGTTGCGGGAGGGCCGCGAGACCCAGTACTTC	CASSPLREGRETQYF
TRBV6-5	TRBJ2-1	TRBD2	few	TGTGCCAGCAGTCCTCCACTAGCGAGCAATGAGCAGTTCTTC	CASSPPLASNEQFF
TRBV6-5	TRBJ2-5	TRBD2	-	TGTGCCAGCAGTTACGGAAACGGGGGGGCCACAGAGACCCAGTACTTC	CASSYGNGGATETQYF
TRBV28	TRBJ2-7	-	-	TGTGCCAGCAGTTTGGGGAACTACGAGCAGTACTTC	CASSLGNYEQYF
TRBV19	TRBJ2-1	TRBD1	-	TGTGCCAGTAGTACGCTCCGACAGGGGACGGCTGAGCAGTTCTTC	CASSTLRQGTAEQFF
TRBV13	TRBJ2-3	TRBD2	few	TGTGCCAGCAGCTATAGACTAGCGGGGACCATTGGAGATACGCAGTATTTT	CASSYRLAGTIGDTQYF